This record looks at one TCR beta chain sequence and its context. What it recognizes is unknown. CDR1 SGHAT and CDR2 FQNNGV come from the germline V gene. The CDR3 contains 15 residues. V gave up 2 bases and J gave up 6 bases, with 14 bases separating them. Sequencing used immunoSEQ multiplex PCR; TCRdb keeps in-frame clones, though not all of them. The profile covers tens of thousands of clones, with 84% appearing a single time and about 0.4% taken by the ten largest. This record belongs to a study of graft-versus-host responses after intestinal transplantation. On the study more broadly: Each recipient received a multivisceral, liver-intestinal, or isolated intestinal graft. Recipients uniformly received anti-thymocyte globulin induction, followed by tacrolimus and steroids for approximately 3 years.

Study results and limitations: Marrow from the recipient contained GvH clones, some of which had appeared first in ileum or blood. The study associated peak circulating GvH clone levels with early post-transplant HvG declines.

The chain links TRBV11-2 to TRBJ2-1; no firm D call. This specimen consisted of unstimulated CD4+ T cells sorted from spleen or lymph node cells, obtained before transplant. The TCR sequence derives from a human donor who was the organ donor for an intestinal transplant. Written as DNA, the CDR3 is TGTGCCAGCAGCTTATATGTGGTGGCAGGCAATGAGCAGTTCTTC. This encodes CASSLYVVAGNEQFF. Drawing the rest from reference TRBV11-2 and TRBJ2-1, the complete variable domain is EAGVAQSPRYKIIEKRQSVAFWCNPISGHATLYWYQQILGQGPKLLIQFQNNGVVDDSQLPKDRFSAERLKGVDSTLKIQPAKLEDSAVYLCASSLYVVAGNEQFFGPGTRLTVL.